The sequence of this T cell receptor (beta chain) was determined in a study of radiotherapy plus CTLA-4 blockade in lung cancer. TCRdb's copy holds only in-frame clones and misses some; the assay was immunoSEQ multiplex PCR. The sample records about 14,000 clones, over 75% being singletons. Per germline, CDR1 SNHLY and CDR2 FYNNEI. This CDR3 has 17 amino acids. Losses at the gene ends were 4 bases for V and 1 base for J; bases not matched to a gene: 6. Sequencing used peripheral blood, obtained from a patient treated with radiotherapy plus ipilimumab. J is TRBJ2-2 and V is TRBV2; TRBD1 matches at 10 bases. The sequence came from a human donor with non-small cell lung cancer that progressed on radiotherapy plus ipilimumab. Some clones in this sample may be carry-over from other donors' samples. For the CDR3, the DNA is TGTGCCAGCAGTGTCAGGACAGGGGGAATGAACACCGGGGAGCTGTTTTTT. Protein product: CASSVRTGGMNTGELFF.